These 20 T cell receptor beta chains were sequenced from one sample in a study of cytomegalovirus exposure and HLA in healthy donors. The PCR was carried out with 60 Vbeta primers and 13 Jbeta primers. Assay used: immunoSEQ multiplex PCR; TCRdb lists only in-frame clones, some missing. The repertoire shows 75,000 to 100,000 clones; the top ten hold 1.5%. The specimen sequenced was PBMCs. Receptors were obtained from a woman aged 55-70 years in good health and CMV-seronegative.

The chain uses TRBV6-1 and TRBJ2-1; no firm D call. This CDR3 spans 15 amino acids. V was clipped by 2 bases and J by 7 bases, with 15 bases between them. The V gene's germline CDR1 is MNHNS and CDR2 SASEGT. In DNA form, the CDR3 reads TGTGCCAGCAGTGAATTTGGCGGCTCCTTTAATGAGCAGTTCTTC. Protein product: CASSEFGGSFNEQFF.

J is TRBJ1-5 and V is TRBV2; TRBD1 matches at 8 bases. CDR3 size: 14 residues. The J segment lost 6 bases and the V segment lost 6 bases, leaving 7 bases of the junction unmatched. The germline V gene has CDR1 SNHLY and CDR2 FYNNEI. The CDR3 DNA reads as TGTGCCAGCAGCACCGGACAGGGAAGTCAGCCCCAGCATTTT. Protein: CASSTGQGSQPQHF.

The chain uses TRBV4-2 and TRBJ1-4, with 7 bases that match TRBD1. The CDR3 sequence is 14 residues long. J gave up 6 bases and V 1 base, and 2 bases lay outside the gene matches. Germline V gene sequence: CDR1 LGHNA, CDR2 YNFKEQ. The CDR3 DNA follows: TGTGCCAGCAGCCAAGGGACAGGAGATGAAAAACTGTTTTTT. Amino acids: CASSQGTGDEKLFF.

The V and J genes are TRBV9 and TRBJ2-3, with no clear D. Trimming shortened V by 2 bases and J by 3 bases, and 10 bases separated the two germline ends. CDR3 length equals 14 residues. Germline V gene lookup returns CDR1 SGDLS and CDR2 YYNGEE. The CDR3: CASSVGYSTDTQYF. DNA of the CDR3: TGTGCCAGCAGCGTGGGCTACTCTACAGATACGCAGTATTTT.

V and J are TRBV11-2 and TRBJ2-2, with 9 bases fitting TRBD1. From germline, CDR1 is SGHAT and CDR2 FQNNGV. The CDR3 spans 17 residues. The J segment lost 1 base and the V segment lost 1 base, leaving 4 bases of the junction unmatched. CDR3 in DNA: TGTGCCAGCAGCTTAGTCGGGGACAGGGAGAACACCGGGGAGCTGTTTTTT. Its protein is CASSLVGDRENTGELFF.

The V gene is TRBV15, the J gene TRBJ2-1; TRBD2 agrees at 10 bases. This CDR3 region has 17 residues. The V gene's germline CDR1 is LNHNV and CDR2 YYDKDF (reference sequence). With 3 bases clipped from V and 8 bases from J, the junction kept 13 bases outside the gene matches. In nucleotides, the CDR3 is TGTGCCACCAGCAGGGGAGATGGAGCGGGAGGGCCCTATGAGCAGTTCTTC. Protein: CATSRGDGAGGPYEQFF.

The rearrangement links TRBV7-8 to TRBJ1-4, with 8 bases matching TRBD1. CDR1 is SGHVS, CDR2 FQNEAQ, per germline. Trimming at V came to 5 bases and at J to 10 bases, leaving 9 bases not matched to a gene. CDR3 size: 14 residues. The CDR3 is CASSLDRVGGKLFF. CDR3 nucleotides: TGTGCCAGCAGCCTGGACAGGGTAGGAGGAAAACTGTTTTTT.

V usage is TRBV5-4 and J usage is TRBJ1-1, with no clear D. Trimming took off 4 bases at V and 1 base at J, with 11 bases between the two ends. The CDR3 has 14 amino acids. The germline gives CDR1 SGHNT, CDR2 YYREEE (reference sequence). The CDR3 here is CASSVGGSNTEAFF. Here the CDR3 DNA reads TGTGCCAGCAGCGTGGGAGGGTCGAACACTGAAGCTTTCTTT.

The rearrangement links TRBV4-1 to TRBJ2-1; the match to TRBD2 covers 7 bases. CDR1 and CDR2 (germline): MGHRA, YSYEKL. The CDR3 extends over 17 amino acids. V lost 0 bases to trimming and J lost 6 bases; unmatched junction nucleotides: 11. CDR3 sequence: CASSQDVAGLEINEQFF. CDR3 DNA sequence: TGCGCCAGCAGCCAAGATGTAGCGGGCCTTGAGATCAATGAGCAGTTCTTC.

The CDR3 DNA sequence: TGCGCCAGCAGCCAAGTGACCCGGGAGATCAACACTGAAGCTTTCTTT. Translated: CASSQVTREINTEAFF. This chain links TRBV4-1 with TRBJ1-1; no firm D call. This CDR3 has 16 residues. V dropped 1 base and J dropped 2 bases, with 14 bases sitting between them. Looked up from germline, CDR1 is MGHRA and CDR2 is YSYEKL.

The CDR3, as DNA: TGTGCCAGTAGTATAGATCAGGGTGAGCAGTTCTTC. This encodes CASSIDQGEQFF. The rearrangement links TRBV19 to TRBJ2-1; D is perhaps TRBD1 (5 bases). CDR3 size: 12 residues. Germline V gene lookup returns CDR1 LNHDA and CDR2 SQIVND (reference sequence). V dropped 0 bases and J dropped 9 bases, with 6 bases sitting between them.

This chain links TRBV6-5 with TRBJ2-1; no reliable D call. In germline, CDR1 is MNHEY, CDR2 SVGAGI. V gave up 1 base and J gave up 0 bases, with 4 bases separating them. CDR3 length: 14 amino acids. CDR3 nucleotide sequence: TGTGCCAGCAGTTACTTCGGCTCCTACAATGAGCAGTTCTTC. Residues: CASSYFGSYNEQFF.

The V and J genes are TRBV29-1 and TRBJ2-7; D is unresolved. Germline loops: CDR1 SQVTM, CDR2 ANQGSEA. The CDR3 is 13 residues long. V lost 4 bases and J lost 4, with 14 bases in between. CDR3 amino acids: CSVAGSIRYEQYF. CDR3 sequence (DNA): TGCAGCGTTGCAGGTAGTATCCGGTACGAGCAGTACTTC.

DNA for the CDR3: TGCGCCAGCAGCGGGACTAGCGGGACCTACGAGCAGTACTTC. Translated: CASSGTSGTYEQYF. The chain joins TRBV10-2 to TRBJ2-7; 13 nucleotides align to TRBD2. Germline values: CDR1 WSHSY, CDR2 SAAADI. The J segment lost 2 bases and the V segment lost 6 bases, leaving 1 base of the junction unmatched. The length of the CDR3 is 14 residues.

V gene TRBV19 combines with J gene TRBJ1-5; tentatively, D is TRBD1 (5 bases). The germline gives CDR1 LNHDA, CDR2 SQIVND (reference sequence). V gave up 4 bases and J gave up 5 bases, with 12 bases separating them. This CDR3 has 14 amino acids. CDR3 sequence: CASSKQVADQPQHF. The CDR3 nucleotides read TGTGCCAGTAGTAAACAGGTTGCGGATCAGCCCCAGCATTTT.

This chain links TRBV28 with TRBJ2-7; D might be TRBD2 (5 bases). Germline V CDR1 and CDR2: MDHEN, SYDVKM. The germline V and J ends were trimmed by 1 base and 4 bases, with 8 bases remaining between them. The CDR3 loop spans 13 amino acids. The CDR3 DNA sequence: TGTGCCAGCAGTTTATTACCGGGATACGAGCAGTACTTC. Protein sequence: CASSLLPGYEQYF.

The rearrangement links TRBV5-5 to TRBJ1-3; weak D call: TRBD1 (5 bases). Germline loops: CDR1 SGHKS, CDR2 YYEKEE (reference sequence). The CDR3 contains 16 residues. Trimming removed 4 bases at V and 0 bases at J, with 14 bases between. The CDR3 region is CASSIPGHVSGNTIYF. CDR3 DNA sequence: TGTGCCAGCAGCATCCCAGGGCACGTCTCTGGAAACACCATATATTTT.

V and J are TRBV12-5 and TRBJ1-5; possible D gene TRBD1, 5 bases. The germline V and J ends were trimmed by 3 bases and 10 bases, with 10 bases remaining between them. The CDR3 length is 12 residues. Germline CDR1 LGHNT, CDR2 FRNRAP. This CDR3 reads CASGLNGTPQHF. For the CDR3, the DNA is TGTGCTAGTGGTTTAAACGGGACTCCCCAGCATTTT.

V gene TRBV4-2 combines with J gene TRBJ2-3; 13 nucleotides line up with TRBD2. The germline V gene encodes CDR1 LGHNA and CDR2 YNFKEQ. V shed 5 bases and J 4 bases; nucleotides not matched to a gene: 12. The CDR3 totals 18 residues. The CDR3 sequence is CASSSGTSGKGGADTQYF. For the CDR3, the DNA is TGTGCCAGCAGCTCCGGGACTAGCGGGAAAGGGGGCGCAGATACGCAGTATTTT.

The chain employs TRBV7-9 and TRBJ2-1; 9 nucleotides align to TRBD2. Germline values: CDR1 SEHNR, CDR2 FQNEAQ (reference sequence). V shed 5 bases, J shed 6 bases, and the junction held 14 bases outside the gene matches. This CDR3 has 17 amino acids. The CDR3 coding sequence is TGTGCCAGCAGCCCCCCCGCGGCGGGAGGGCCCCGCAATGAGCAGTTCTTC. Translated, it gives CASSPPAAGGPRNEQFF.